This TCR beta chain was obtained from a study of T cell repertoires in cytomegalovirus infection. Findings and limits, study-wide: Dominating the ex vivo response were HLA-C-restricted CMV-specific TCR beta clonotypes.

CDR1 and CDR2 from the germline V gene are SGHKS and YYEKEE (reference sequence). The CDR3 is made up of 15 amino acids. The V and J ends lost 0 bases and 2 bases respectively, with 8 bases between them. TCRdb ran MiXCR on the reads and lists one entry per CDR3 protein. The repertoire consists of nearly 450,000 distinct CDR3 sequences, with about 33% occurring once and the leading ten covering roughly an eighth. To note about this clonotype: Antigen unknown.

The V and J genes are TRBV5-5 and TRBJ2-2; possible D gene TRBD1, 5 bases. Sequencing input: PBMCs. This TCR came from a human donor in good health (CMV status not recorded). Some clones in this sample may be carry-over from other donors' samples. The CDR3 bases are TGTGCCAGCAGCTTGGACAGGCATAACACCGGGGAGCTGTTTTTT. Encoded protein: CASSLDRHNTGELFF.